This TCR beta chain was profiled in a study of blood T cells in healthy people across ages. Study summary: There was about one barcoded beta molecule captured by template switching per two T cells.

Primers used in a second PCR of about 6 to 11 cycles were a sample-barcoded 5' primer and a J-beta primer mix. TCRdb processed the 5' RACE reads anew with MiXCR; each CDR3 protein has one entry. Of approximately 800,000 distinct CDR3 sequences listed, roughly three fifths are singletons. The V segment lost 3 bases and the J segment 8 bases; nucleotides outside the gene matches: 17. Germline CDR1 and CDR2: DFQATT and SNEGSKA (reference sequence). The CDR3 loop spans 17 amino acids. Notes on this clonotype: Its cognate antigen is unknown.

Points from the study as a whole: Estimated diversity, derived from one million T cells, was regarded as an underestimate. Getting older went along with TCR beta diversity per million T cells dropping roughly linearly.

The material sequenced was blood. This receptor was obtained from a man in his forties in good health. J is TRBJ1-5 and V is TRBV20-1; 9 nucleotides match TRBD1. In DNA, the CDR3 is TGCAGTGCTAGGGGACGCTCCGGGACAGGGAAAGAGGAGCCCCAGCATTTT. It codes for CSARGRSGTGKEEPQHF.